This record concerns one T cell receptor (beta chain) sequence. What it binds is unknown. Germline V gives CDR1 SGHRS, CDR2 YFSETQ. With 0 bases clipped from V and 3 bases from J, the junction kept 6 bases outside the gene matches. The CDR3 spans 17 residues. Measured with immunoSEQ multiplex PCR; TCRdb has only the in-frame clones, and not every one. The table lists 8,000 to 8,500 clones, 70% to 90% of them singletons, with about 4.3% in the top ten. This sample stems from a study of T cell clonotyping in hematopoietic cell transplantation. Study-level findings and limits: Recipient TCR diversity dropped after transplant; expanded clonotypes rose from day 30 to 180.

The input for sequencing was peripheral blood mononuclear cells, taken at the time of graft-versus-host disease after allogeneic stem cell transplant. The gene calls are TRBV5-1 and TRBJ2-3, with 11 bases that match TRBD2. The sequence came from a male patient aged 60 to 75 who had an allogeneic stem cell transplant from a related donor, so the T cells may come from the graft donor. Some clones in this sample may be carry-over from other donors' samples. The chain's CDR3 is CASSLVVSGGATDTQYF. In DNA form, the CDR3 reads TGCGCCAGCAGCTTGGTTGTTAGCGGGGGGGCAACAGATACGCAGTATTTT.